This T cell receptor (beta chain) was captured by sequencing in a study of T cells after yellow fever vaccination. Each CDR3 protein is one row after TCRdb ran MiXCR on the 5' RACE reads. The sample carries hundreds of thousands of distinct CDR3 sequences, around 4% recorded once. The CDR3 has 14 residues. Trimming took 4 bases from V and 8 from J, leaving 17 bases between them. The sample here was PBMCs, taken on the day of the yellow fever booster vaccination. The V and J genes are TRBV12-3 or TRBV12-4 and TRBJ1-2; perhaps TRBD1 as D (5 bases). The source of this sequence is a man younger than 35 who received the YFV17D yellow fever vaccine. The CDR3 here is CASSSTTVLRGYTF. The CDR3 region has the DNA TGTGCCAGCAGTTCCACGACAGTTTTAAGGGGCTACACCTTC.